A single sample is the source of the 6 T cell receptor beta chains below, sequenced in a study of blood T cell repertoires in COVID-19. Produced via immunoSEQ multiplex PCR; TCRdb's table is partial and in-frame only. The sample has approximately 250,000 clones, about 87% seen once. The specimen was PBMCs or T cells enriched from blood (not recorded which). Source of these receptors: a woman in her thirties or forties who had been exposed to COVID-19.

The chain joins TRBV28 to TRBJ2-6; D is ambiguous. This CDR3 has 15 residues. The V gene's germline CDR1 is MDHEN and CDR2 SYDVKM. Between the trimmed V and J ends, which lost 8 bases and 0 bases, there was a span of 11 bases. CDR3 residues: CASRTSYSGANVLTF. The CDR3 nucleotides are TGTGCCAGCCGAACGAGTTACTCTGGGGCCAACGTCCTGACTTTC. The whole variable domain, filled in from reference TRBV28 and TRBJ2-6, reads DVKVTQSSRYLVKRTGEKVFLECVQDMDHENMFWYRQDPGLGLRLIYFSYDVKMKEKGDIPEGYSVSREKKERFSLILESASTNQTSMYLCASRTSYSGANVLTFGAGSRLTVL.

CDR3 DNA: TGCGCCAGCAGCCGGACAGTGAACACCGGGGAGCTGTTTTTT. It codes for CASSRTVNTGELFF. The chain joins TRBV5-1 to TRBJ2-2; a weak D match, TRBD1 (6 bases). Trimming took 4 bases from V and 1 from J, leaving 8 bases between them. The CDR3 sequence is 14 residues long. CDR1 and CDR2 (germline): SGHRS, YFSETQ.

The CDR3 DNA reads as TGTGCCAGCAGCGTAGTTGCAGGGTGGGGCATTCAGTACTTC. It translates to CASSVVAGWGIQYF. The J gene is TRBJ2-4, the V gene TRBV9; D might be TRBD1 (5 bases). Germline V gene data show CDR1 as SGDLS and CDR2 as YYNGEE. V was cut by 0 bases and J by 9 bases, with 13 bases left in between. CDR3 length equals 14 residues.

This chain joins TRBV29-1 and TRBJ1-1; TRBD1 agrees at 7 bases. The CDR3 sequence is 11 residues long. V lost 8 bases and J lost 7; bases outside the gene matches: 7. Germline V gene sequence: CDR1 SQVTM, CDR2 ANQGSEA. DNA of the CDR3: TGCAGCCATGGCAGGGGGGTTGAAGCTTTCTTT. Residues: CSHGRGVEAFF. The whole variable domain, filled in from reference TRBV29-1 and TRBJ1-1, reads SAVISQKPSRDICQRGTSLTIQCQVDSQVTMMFWYRQQPGQSLTLIATANQGSEATYESGFVIDKFPISRPNLTFSTLTVSNMSPEDSSIYLCSHGRGVEAFFGQGTRLTVV.

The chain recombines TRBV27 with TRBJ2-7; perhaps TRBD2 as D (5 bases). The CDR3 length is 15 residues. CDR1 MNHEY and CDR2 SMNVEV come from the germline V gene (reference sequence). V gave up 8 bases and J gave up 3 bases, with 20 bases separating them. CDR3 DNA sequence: TGTGCCAGCCTCAACCGTAGCGAACCCCACTACGAGCAGTACGTC. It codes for CASLNRSEPHYEQYV.

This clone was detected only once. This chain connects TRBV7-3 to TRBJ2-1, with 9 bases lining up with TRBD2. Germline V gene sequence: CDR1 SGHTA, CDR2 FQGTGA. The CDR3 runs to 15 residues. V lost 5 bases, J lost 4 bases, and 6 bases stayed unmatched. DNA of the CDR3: TGTGCCAGCAGCCGTGCTAGCGGGACGTACAATGAGCAGTTCTTC. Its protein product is CASSRASGTYNEQFF.